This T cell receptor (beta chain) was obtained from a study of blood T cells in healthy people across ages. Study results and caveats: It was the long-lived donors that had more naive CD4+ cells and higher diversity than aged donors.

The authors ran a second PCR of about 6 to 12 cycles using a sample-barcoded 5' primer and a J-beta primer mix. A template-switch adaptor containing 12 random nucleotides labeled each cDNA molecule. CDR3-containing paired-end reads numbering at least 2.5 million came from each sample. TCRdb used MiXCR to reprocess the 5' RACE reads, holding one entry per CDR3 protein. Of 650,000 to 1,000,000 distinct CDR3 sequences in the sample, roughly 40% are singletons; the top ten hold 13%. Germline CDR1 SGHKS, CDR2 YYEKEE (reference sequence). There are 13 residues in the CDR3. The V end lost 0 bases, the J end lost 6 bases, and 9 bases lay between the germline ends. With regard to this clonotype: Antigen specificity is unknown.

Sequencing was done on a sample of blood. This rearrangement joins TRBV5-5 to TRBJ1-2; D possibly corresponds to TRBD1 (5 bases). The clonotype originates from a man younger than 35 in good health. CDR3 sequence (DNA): TGTGCCAGCAGCTTGGAGGGGAGGGATGGCTACACCTTC. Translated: CASSLEGRDGYTF.